This T cell receptor (beta chain) was identified during a study of blood T cell repertoires in COVID-19. Study overall: Samples came from the United States, Italy and Spain, spanning acute and convalescent COVID-19. Sample material is recorded as cDNA or gDNA derived from T cells, B-cell-depleted T cells, or PBMCs.

This CDR3 spans 17 amino acids. V shed 0 bases and J shed 2 bases, with 17 bases lying between them. CDR1 and CDR2 (germline): SGHRS, YFSETQ. In the authors' workflow: Amplification from reference gene primers served as the basis for estimated nucleated cell counts. This table comes from immunoSEQ multiplex PCR, and its TCRdb copy is limited to in-frame clones, with some not included. That table supplies the V and J calls and clone size; D and trimming were determined from the DNA. The repertoire holds approximately 93,000 clones, 60% to 80% seen once, with approximately 15% in the top ten. This clone has just one count.

V usage is TRBV5-1 and J usage is TRBJ1-2; perhaps TRBD1 as D (5 bases). Sequenced material: peripheral blood. The clonotype was recovered from a woman older than 75 with acute or convalescent COVID-19. CDR3 coding DNA: TGCGCCAGCAGCTTGGAACAGGAGACGACCGGGAACTATGGCTACACCTTC. This translates into CASSLEQETTGNYGYTF.